The 9 T cell receptor beta chains reported below all come from one sample, sequenced in a study of T cell repertoires in cytomegalovirus infection. A single record per CDR3 protein comes from TCRdb applying MiXCR to the reads. The data contain some 180,000 distinct CDR3 sequences, roughly 17% of them singletons. Sequenced input: CD8+ T cells from PBMCs. The receptors were sampled from a human donor in good health (CMV status not recorded). Some clones in this sample may be carry-over from other donors' samples.

This clonotype showed up just a few times. The chain carries TRBV25-1 and TRBJ1-6, with D maybe TRBD1 (6 bases). Germline V gene lookup returns CDR1 MGHDK and CDR2 SYGVNS. The CDR3 covers 15 residues. V dropped 11 bases and J dropped 4 bases, with 18 bases sitting between them. CDR3 amino acids: CAASRGDQYNSPLHF. CDR3 in DNA: TGTGCCGCCTCAAGGGGGGACCAATATAATTCACCCCTCCACTTT.

The sample holds many counts of this clonotype. The V call is TRBV7-9, the J call TRBJ1-4; 9 bases fit TRBD1. V lost 6 bases and J lost 5; bases outside the gene matches: 4. The germline gives CDR1 SEHNR, CDR2 FQNEAQ (reference sequence). There are 14 residues in the CDR3. The CDR3 spells CASRPDRGNEKLFF. The CDR3 DNA reads as TGTGCCAGCAGACCAGACAGGGGGAATGAAAAACTGTTTTTT.

Only a few counts were recorded for this clonotype. The rearrangement joins TRBV19 to TRBJ1-5, with D possibly TRBD1 on 6 matching bases. The CDR3 extends over 14 amino acids. Trimming shortened V by 8 bases and J by 3 bases, and 14 bases separated the two germline ends. CDR1 and CDR2 (germline): LNHDA, SQIVND (reference sequence). CDR3 region: CASARGALNQPQHF. DNA of the CDR3: TGTGCCAGTGCCCGGGGGGCCCTCAATCAGCCCCAGCATTTT.

The CDR3 DNA reads as TGTGCCAGCAGCTTTGCCGGGACAGGGCTCTATGGCTACACCTTC. Translating gives CASSFAGTGLYGYTF. V gene TRBV7-3 combines with J gene TRBJ1-2; 9 bases are a match to TRBD1. V was pared by 3 bases and J by 4 bases, with 6 bases of the junction left unmatched. Germline assignment: CDR1 SGHTA and CDR2 FQGTGA. This CDR3 region has 15 residues. Drawing the rest from reference TRBV7-3 and TRBJ1-2, the complete variable domain is GAGVSQTPSNKVTEKGKYVELRCDPISGHTALYWYRQSLGQGPEFLIYFQGTGAADDSGLPNDRFFAVRPEGSVSTLKIQRTERGDSAVYLCASSFAGTGLYGYTFGSGTRLTVV.

V and J are TRBV7-6 and TRBJ2-7, with D uncertain. Per germline, CDR1 SGHVS and CDR2 FNYEAQ. Deletions cut 3 bases from V and 2 bases from J, with 8 bases between. This CDR3 region has 13 residues. This CDR3 is CASSLNFAYEQYF. The CDR3 DNA reads TGTGCCAGCAGCTTGAACTTTGCCTACGAGCAGTACTTC.

This chain uses TRBV14 with TRBJ1-1; D is undetermined. The CDR3 runs to 15 residues. Germline V CDR1 and CDR2: SGHDN, FVKESK. Trimming removed 5 bases from V and 1 base from J, with 14 bases in between. CDR3 bases: TGTGCCAGCAGCAACACCGGGAGCCAGAACACTGAAGCTTTCTTT. This codes for CASSNTGSQNTEAFF. The whole variable domain, remainder taken from reference TRBV14 and TRBJ1-1, is EAGVTQFPSHSVIEKGQTVTLRCDPISGHDNLYWYRRVMGKEIKFLLHFVKESKQDESGMPNNRFLAERTGGTYSTLKVQPAELEDSGVYFCASSNTGSQNTEAFFGQGTRLTVV.

This clonotype was seen a few times. The genes are TRBV12-3 or TRBV12-4 and TRBJ1-1, with D uncertain. Trimming took off 0 bases at V and 1 base at J, with 6 bases between the two ends. The CDR3 has 14 residues. The CDR3 reads CASSLAVGNTEAFF. CDR3 nucleotides: TGTGCCAGCAGTTTAGCTGTGGGGAACACTGAAGCTTTCTTT.

The CDR3 region has the DNA TGCAGTGCCCTAGGTGATCCCCACAATCAGCCCCAGCATTTT. Translating gives CSALGDPHNQPQHF. This rearrangement joins TRBV20-1 to TRBJ1-5; D gene unclear. The CDR3 is 14 amino acids. Germline CDR1 is DFQATT and CDR2 is SNEGSKA (reference sequence). V was clipped by 6 bases and J by 3 bases, with 15 bases between them.

This clonotype showed up many times. The rearrangement uses TRBV7-2 and TRBJ2-7; 13 bases align to TRBD2. CDR1 and CDR2 (germline): SGHTA, FQGNSA. J gave up 0 bases and V 5 bases, and 4 bases lay outside the gene matches. This CDR3 region has 16 residues. CDR3 sequence (DNA): TGTGCCAGCAGCGTAAGACTAGCGGGGGGCTCCTACGAGCAGTACTTC. Translated, it gives CASSVRLAGGSYEQYF.